This TCR beta chain is from a study of cytomegalovirus exposure and HLA in healthy donors. CDR1 and CDR2 (germline): GTSNPN, SVGIG (reference sequence). The junction had 11 bases not matched to a gene; V was cut back by 3 bases and J by 5 bases. The CDR3 is 15 amino acids. This clone is a singleton in its sample. Its matching antigen is unknown. The PCR employed 60 Vbeta primers together with 13 Jbeta primers. The repertoire was sequenced with immunoSEQ multiplex PCR; TCRdb's copy has only in-frame clones and lacks some. The sample lists some 100,000 clones, approximately 81% occurring once. Overall study results and limits: Specific recognition of CMV antigens was confirmed in vitro for a few chains (all CMV-associated).

The receptor was derived from a female donor in good health and CMV-seropositive. The specimen sequenced was PBMCs. The rearrangement links TRBV30 to TRBJ2-5, with TRBD2 identical over 8 bases. CDR3 bases: TGTGCCTGGAGCGAATCCGGACTAGCAACGGAGACCCAGTACTTC. It yields the protein CAWSESGLATETQYF. Combining the CDR3 with reference TRBV30 and TRBJ2-5 gives the whole variable domain SQTIHQWPATLVQPVGSPLSLECTVEGTSNPNLYWYRQAAGRGLQLLFYSVGIGQISSEVPQNLSASRPQDRQFILSSKKLLLSDSGFYLCAWSESGLATETQYFGPGTRLLVL.